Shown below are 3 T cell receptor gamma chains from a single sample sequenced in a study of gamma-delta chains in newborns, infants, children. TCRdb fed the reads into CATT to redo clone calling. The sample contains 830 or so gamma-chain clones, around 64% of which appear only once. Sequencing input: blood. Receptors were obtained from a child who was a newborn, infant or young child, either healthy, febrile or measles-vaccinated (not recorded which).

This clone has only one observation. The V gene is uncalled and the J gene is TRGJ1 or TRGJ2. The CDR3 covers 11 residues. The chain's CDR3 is CATWDGYKKLF. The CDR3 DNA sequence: TGTGCCACCTGGGATGGCTATAAGAAACTCTTT.

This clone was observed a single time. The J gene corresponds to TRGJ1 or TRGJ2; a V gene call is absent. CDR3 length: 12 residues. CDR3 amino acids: CATWDDYYKKLF. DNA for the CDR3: TGTGCCACCTGGGATGATTATTATAAGAAACTCTTT.

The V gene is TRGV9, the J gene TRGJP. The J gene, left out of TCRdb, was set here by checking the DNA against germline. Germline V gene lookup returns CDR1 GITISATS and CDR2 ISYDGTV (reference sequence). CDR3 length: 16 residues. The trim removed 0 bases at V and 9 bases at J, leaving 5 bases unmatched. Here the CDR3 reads CALWEVDGLGKKIKVF. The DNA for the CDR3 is TGTGCCTTGTGGGAGGTGGATGGGTTGGGCAAAAAAATCAAGGTATTT.